These 18 T cell receptor beta chains came from one sample sequenced in a study of cytotoxic CD8 clonotypes in ibrutinib-treated CLL. Measured with immunoSEQ multiplex PCR; TCRdb has only the in-frame clones, and not every one. The profile shows about 14,000 clones, about two thirds of them singletons. Here the sequenced sample was PBMCs, taken before ibrutinib treatment. The receptors derive from a human donor with chronic lymphocytic leukemia.

The chain carries TRBV6-6 and TRBJ1-1; D gene unclear. The CDR3 length is 14 residues. The germline CDR1 and CDR2 sequences are MNHNY and SVGAGI (reference sequence). V was cut by 7 bases and J by 1 base, with 13 bases left in between. CDR3 residues: CASTVDLANTEAFF. In DNA form, the CDR3 reads TGTGCCAGCACCGTCGACCTGGCGAACACTGAAGCTTTCTTT.

This clone was seen more than once but under ten times. The chain links TRBV5-1 to TRBJ2-5, with 9 bases identical to TRBD2. From germline, CDR1 is SGHRS and CDR2 YFSETQ. CDR3 length: 16 amino acids. J gave up 2 bases and V 1 base, and 6 bases lay outside the gene matches. CDR3 residues: CASSLFGGGVQETQYF. In DNA form, the CDR3 reads TGCGCCAGCAGCTTGTTCGGCGGGGGGGTACAAGAGACCCAGTACTTC.

The chain joins TRBV7-6 to TRBJ2-5; D is unresolved. CDR3 length: 12 amino acids. The V and J ends lost 2 bases and 1 base respectively, with 2 bases between them. Germline-derived CDR1 and CDR2 are SGHVS and FNYEAQ. CDR3 in amino acids: CASSLPQETQYF. CDR3 bases: TGTGCCAGCAGCTTACCCCAAGAGACCCAGTACTTC.

A few counts support this clone. This chain connects TRBV27 to TRBJ2-7, with D perhaps matching TRBD2 (7 bases). Germline assignment: CDR1 MNHEY and CDR2 SMNVEV (reference sequence). The CDR3 loop spans 15 amino acids. Trimming cost V 0 bases and J 4 bases, with 13 bases left between them. The CDR3 region is CASSLSGGRLYEQYF. The CDR3 region has the DNA TGTGCCAGCAGTTTATCGGGGGGGCGCCTGTACGAGCAGTACTTC.

The chain links TRBV30 to TRBJ1-2, with 8 bases identical to TRBD1. With V trimmed by 0 bases and J by 7 bases, 7 bases remained unmatched. Germline-derived CDR1 and CDR2 are GTSNPN and SVGIG (reference sequence). The CDR3 is made up of 14 amino acids. CDR3 in DNA: TGTGCCTGGAGTGTACTTCAGGGGGCAGGTGGCTACACCTTC. Its translation is CAWSVLQGAGGYTF.

The chain couples TRBV19 to TRBJ1-1; TRBD1 might be the D (5 bases). V was cut by 6 bases and J by 4 bases, with 15 bases left in between. The CDR3 has 14 residues. Germline-derived CDR1 and CDR2 are LNHDA and SQIVND (reference sequence). The CDR3 bases are TGTGCCAGTAGGACTGTAGGGGTGGGCACTGAAGCTTTCTTT. It encodes CASRTVGVGTEAFF. The full variable domain, with the rest looked up from reference TRBV19 and TRBJ1-1, is DGGITQSPKYLFRKEGQNVTLSCEQNLNHDAMYWYRQDPGQGLRLIYYSQIVNDFQKGDIAEGYSVSREKKESFPLTVTSAQKNPTAFYLCASRTVGVGTEAFFGQGTRLTVV.

V is TRBV11-3 and J is TRBJ2-5; tentative D call: TRBD1 (6 bases). The CDR3 consists of 15 residues. Trimming took off 6 bases at V and 4 bases at J, with 18 bases between the two ends. CDR1 is SGHNT, CDR2 YENEEA, per germline. CDR3 in DNA: TGTGCCAGCAGTTCAACAGGGCTCCAGGGAGAGACCCAGTACTTC. Its protein is CASSSTGLQGETQYF.

This clone has only one observation. The chain combines TRBV7-8 with TRBJ1-4; 7 nucleotides agree with TRBD1. The CDR3 totals 15 residues. V shed 1 base, J shed 7 bases, and the junction held 6 bases outside the gene matches. Germline-derived CDR1 and CDR2 are SGHVS and FQNEAQ. CDR3 coding DNA: TGTGCCAGCAGCTTAGGGACAGGTCTACCTGAAAAACTGTTTTTT. It specifies CASSLGTGLPEKLFF.

This rearrangement joins TRBV6-1 to TRBJ1-2; D ambiguous. The CDR3 runs to 13 residues. Per germline, CDR1 MNHNS and CDR2 SASEGT. The V gene lost 4 bases and the J gene lost 2 bases, with 8 bases spanning the gap. The CDR3: CASSVSQNYGYTF. The CDR3 coding sequence is TGTGCCAGCAGTGTGTCACAGAACTATGGCTACACCTTC.

This clone turned up a few times. A far larger clone is off by one base, so a read error is likely. The chain carries TRBV4-2 and TRBJ2-7; D gene ambiguous. The germline V gene has CDR1 LGHNA and CDR2 YNFKEQ. CDR3 size: 15 residues. Trimming removed 1 base at V and 3 bases at J, with 13 bases between. CDR3 sequence reads: CASSQAPEIYYEQYF. The CDR3 DNA sequence: TGTGCCAGCAGCCAAGCCCCCGAGATTTACTACGAGCAGTACTTC.

The chain employs TRBV27 and TRBJ2-1; 9 positions agree with TRBD2. V was clipped by 5 bases and J by 7 bases; unmatched bases: 6. Germline assignment: CDR1 MNHEY and CDR2 SMNVEV (reference sequence). This CDR3 contains 14 residues. CDR3 amino acids: CASSRGTSNNEQFF. The CDR3, as DNA: TGTGCCAGCAGTCGTGGGACTAGCAATAATGAGCAGTTCTTC.

The rearrangement links TRBV19 to TRBJ2-1; 11 bases align to TRBD2. J was trimmed by 7 bases and V by 4 bases; bases with no gene match: 12. CDR1 is LNHDA, CDR2 SQIVND, per germline (reference sequence). This CDR3 contains 17 residues. CDR3 sequence (DNA): TGTGCCAGTAGTACCGGACTAGCGGGTGTTGTGGGAAATGAGCAGTTCTTC. Translating gives CASSTGLAGVVGNEQFF.

This rearrangement joins TRBV11-1 to TRBJ2-1; 9 bases match TRBD2. V gave up 5 bases and J gave up 5 bases; unmatched junction bases: 10. CDR1 and CDR2 from the germline V gene are SGHAT and FQDESV (reference sequence). This CDR3 has 16 residues. In nucleotides, the CDR3 is TGTGCCAGCAGCGGGACTAGCCTGGGTTTGGACAATGAGCAGTTCTTC. It specifies CASSGTSLGLDNEQFF.

This clone is labeled as medium-sized. V gene TRBV11-2 combines with J gene TRBJ1-6; D unclear. CDR3 length: 12 amino acids. V was cut by 3 bases and J by 7 bases, with 4 bases left in between. CDR1 and CDR2 from the germline V gene are SGHAT and FQNNGV. The CDR3 region is CASSFNNSPLHF. The CDR3 nucleotides are TGTGCCAGCAGCTTTAACAATTCACCCCTCCACTTT.

This chain uses TRBV18 with TRBJ1-1; the D is unclear. This CDR3 contains 15 residues. CDR1 is KGHSH, CDR2 LQKENI, per germline. The V end lost 1 base, the J end lost 8 bases, and 17 bases lay between the germline ends. The CDR3, as DNA: TGTGCCAGCTCACCACGGGATTTGCGGGTAGGGGAAGCTTTCTTT. Translating gives CASSPRDLRVGEAFF.

The genes are TRBV5-1 and TRBJ2-7; TRBD1 agrees at 7 bases. This CDR3 has 16 residues. Germline-derived CDR1 and CDR2 are SGHRS and YFSETQ. The ends lost 0 bases at V and 2 bases at J; junction bases unmatched: 8. CDR3 in DNA: TGCGCCAGCAGCTTGGATCCGCAAACAGGGGCCTACGAGCAGTACTTC. It codes for CASSLDPQTGAYEQYF.

This clone was seen a handful of times. Other DNA sequences of this sample code for an identical CDR3. This chain connects TRBV18 to TRBJ1-4, with D tentatively TRBD1 (6 bases). Between the trimmed V and J ends, which lost 6 bases and 2 bases, there was a span of 10 bases. The CDR3 runs to 14 residues. Germline V gene lookup returns CDR1 KGHSH and CDR2 LQKENI. CDR3 bases: TGTGCCAGCTCGCCTGACAGGACTAATGAAAAACTGTTTTTT. This codes for CASSPDRTNEKLFF.

V gene TRBV7-9 combines with J gene TRBJ2-7; 7 bases fit TRBD1. This CDR3 has 12 residues. CDR1 is SEHNR, CDR2 FQNEAQ, per germline (reference sequence). Germline trimming cut 6 bases from V and 7 bases from J; bases unmatched to any gene: 6. The CDR3: CASRQTGSEQYF. CDR3 bases: TGTGCCAGCAGACAGACAGGGAGTGAGCAGTACTTC.